One and the same sample provided the 26 T cell receptor beta chains below, sequenced in a study of cytomegalovirus exposure and HLA in healthy donors. The PCR used 60 Vbeta and 13 Jbeta primers. Profiled with immunoSEQ multiplex PCR; TCRdb holds only in-frame clones, not every one. Found here are approximately 90,000 clones, 75% to 85% of them singletons; the top ten hold roughly 5%. The specimen sequenced was PBMCs. Source of these receptors: a woman aged 40 to 49 in good health and CMV-seronegative.

The chain joins TRBV2 to TRBJ1-5; 8 bases line up with TRBD1. CDR3 size: 14 residues. The germline V gene has CDR1 SNHLY and CDR2 FYNNEI. Trimming removed 7 bases from V and 2 bases from J; junction bases left unmatched: 4. This CDR3 reads CASTPGGGNQPQHF. CDR3 DNA: TGTGCCAGCACGCCAGGGGGCGGCAATCAGCCCCAGCATTTT.

This clone was detected only a few times. The J gene is TRBJ2-3, the V gene TRBV4-3; 8 bases match TRBD1. Looked up from germline, CDR1 is LGHNA and CDR2 is YSLEER. V lost 4 bases, J lost 5 bases, and 8 bases stayed unmatched. This CDR3 region has 15 residues. The CDR3 nucleotides read TGCGCCAGCAGCCTTTCGACAGGGGCGTTAGATACGCAGTATTTT. As protein: CASSLSTGALDTQYF.

The chain carries TRBV9 and TRBJ2-1; the D is unclear. Germline CDR1 reads SGDLS; CDR2 reads YYNGEE. The CDR3 sequence is 14 residues long. The V end lost 2 bases, the J end lost 0 bases, and 6 bases lay between the germline ends. As DNA, the CDR3 is TGTGCCAGCAGCGTCACCAGCTCCTACAATGAGCAGTTCTTC. It yields the protein CASSVTSSYNEQFF.

This chain connects TRBV6-6 to TRBJ1-5; weak D call: TRBD1 (6 bases). The V end lost 8 bases, the J end lost 1 base, and 9 bases lay between the germline ends. Germline V lookup: CDR1 MNHNY, CDR2 SVGAGI (reference sequence). This CDR3 has 13 amino acids. In DNA, the CDR3 is TGTGCCAGCCGCGGACAGAGCAATCAGCCCCAGCATTTT. Amino acid sequence: CASRGQSNQPQHF.

The chain uses TRBV27 and TRBJ1-2; no reliable D call. V lost 0 bases and J 5 bases, leaving 13 bases between the germline ends. The CDR3 has 15 residues. Germline V gives CDR1 MNHEY, CDR2 SMNVEV (reference sequence). CDR3 DNA sequence: TGTGCCAGCAGTTTATCTGCCCCGGGGTTTTATGGCTACACCTTC. Protein: CASSLSAPGFYGYTF.

V usage is TRBV18 and J usage is TRBJ1-4; D is unresolved. V shed 3 bases and J shed 0 bases, with 8 bases lying between them. This CDR3 is 15 amino acids long. In germline, CDR1 is KGHSH, CDR2 LQKENI. CDR3 nucleotide sequence: TGTGCCAGCTCACCTGCCAGCGCAACTAATGAAAAACTGTTTTTT. Protein: CASSPASATNEKLFF.

This sequence joins TRBV7-8 and TRBJ1-2, with D unresolved. Germline assignment: CDR1 SGHVS and CDR2 FQNEAQ. The CDR3 covers 15 residues. V lost 5 bases to trimming and J lost 5 bases, with 18 bases between them. CDR3 amino acids: CASSPGWGEGYGYTF. The CDR3 nucleotides read TGTGCCAGCAGCCCAGGCTGGGGAGAGGGATATGGCTACACCTTC.

This clone has more than one count but fewer than ten. V and J are TRBV5-4 and TRBJ2-7, with 9 bases identical to TRBD2. The V gene end was trimmed by 4 bases and the J gene end by 4 bases; junction bases not matched to a gene: 9. Germline V lookup: CDR1 SGHNT, CDR2 YYREEE (reference sequence). The length of the CDR3 is 15 residues. CDR3 sequence: CASSPSASGAYEQYF. The DNA of the CDR3 is TGTGCCAGCAGCCCTTCGGCTAGCGGGGCATACGAGCAGTACTTC.

The CDR3 region is CASSPQPQGIEQYF. CDR3 nucleotides: TGTGCCAGCAGTCCTCAACCGCAGGGAATCGAGCAGTACTTC. The J gene is TRBJ2-7, the V gene TRBV6-6, with TRBD1 as a possible D gene (5 bases). CDR1 is MNHNY and CDR2 is SVGAGI in the germline V gene (reference sequence). V was cut by 5 bases and J by 6 bases, with 17 bases left in between. CDR3 size: 14 residues.

The rearrangement uses TRBV21-1 and TRBJ2-7; whether TRBD2, the table's D call, matches the DNA was not checked. TRBV21-1 counts as a pseudogene. The CDR3 sequence is 16 residues long. CDR3 residues: CASSSKGGEEFREQYF. The CDR3 DNA reads TGTGCCAGCAGCTCAAAAGGGGGGGAGGAGTTTCGCGAGCAGTACTTC.

This clone was observed once. The chain employs TRBV5-4 and TRBJ2-7, with D possibly matching TRBD1 (7 bases). The CDR3 is 16 amino acids. The V gene lost 2 bases and the J gene lost 2 bases, with 17 bases spanning the gap. Germline V gene data show CDR1 as SGHNT and CDR2 as YYREEE (reference sequence). The CDR3 DNA follows: TGTGCCAGCAGCTTTGGGGGGACAGTGGGGACCTACGAGCAGTACTTC. The encoded protein is CASSFGGTVGTYEQYF.

J is TRBJ1-5 and V is TRBV2; a possible D gene is TRBD1 (5 bases). V lost 4 bases, J lost 4 bases, and 17 bases lay in between. The CDR3 has 16 residues. Germline V gives CDR1 SNHLY, CDR2 FYNNEI. DNA for the CDR3: TGTGCCAGCAGTGTAAGTGGGGGGGTTGGAAATCAGCCCCAGCATTTT. Encoded protein: CASSVSGGVGNQPQHF.

The V gene is TRBV13, the J gene TRBJ2-7; D may be TRBD1 (5 bases). CDR1 PRHDT and CDR2 FYEKMQ come from the germline V gene (reference sequence). The CDR3 runs 14 residues. V was cut by 5 bases and J by 1 base, with 12 bases left in between. CDR3 loop: CASSQGHLSYEQYF. The CDR3 nucleotides are TGTGCCAGCAGCCAAGGACACCTTTCCTACGAGCAGTACTTC. Variable domain in full (rest from reference TRBV13 and TRBJ2-7): AAGVIQSPRHLIKEKRETATLKCYPIPRHDTVYWYQQGPGQDPQFLISFYEKMQSDKGSIPDRFSAQQFSDYHSELNMSSLELGDSALYFCASSQGHLSYEQYFGPGTRLTVT.

The rearrangement uses TRBV7-9 and TRBJ1-1; no firm D call. V lost 1 base and J lost 0, with 15 bases in between. CDR3 length: 17 residues. Germline assignment: CDR1 SEHNR and CDR2 FQNEAQ (reference sequence). The CDR3 bases are TGTGCCAGCAGCTTAGTACCAGGCGCCTCCATGAACACTGAAGCTTTCTTT. Protein: CASSLVPGASMNTEAFF.

The chain is built from TRBV9 and TRBJ2-7; maybe TRBD2 (6 bases). Germline CDR1 reads SGDLS; CDR2 reads YYNGEE. Between the trimmed V and J ends, which lost 3 bases and 5 bases, there was a span of 12 bases. The CDR3 extends over 13 amino acids. CDR3 amino acids: CASSGRGGHEQYF. The CDR3 nucleotides are TGTGCCAGCAGCGGGAGGGGAGGCCACGAGCAGTACTTC.

This clone showed up just a few times. The CDR3 sequence: CASSEGSNSNYGYTF. Written as DNA, the CDR3 is TGTGCCAGCAGCGAAGGTTCGAACAGTAACTATGGCTACACCTTC. The rearrangement joins TRBV11-2 to TRBJ1-2; D uncertain. V was clipped by 5 bases and J by 1 base, with 14 bases between them. Germline values: CDR1 SGHAT, CDR2 FQNNGV. The length of the CDR3 is 15 residues.

This clone was observed a handful of times. The chain combines TRBV6-6 with TRBJ1-1; D is possibly TRBD1 (5 bases). The CDR3 covers 12 residues. V lost 5 bases to trimming and J lost 3 bases, with 7 bases between them. Germline CDR1 reads MNHNY; CDR2 reads SVGAGI (reference sequence). The CDR3, as DNA: TGTGCCAGCAGTCAGGGTGACACTGAAGCTTTCTTT. Translation gives CASSQGDTEAFF.

V is TRBV11-2 and J is TRBJ1-1, with unresolved D. The CDR3 has 13 residues. Germline CDR1 and CDR2: SGHAT and FQNNGV. V lost 4 bases and J lost 11, with 17 bases in between. The CDR3 loop reads CASSSRPGERAFF. CDR3 nucleotide sequence: TGTGCCAGCAGCTCTCGACCCGGAGAAAGGGCTTTCTTT. The variable domain in full, with the rest retrieved from reference TRBV11-2 and TRBJ1-1, is EAGVAQSPRYKIIEKRQSVAFWCNPISGHATLYWYQQILGQGPKLLIQFQNNGVVDDSQLPKDRFSAERLKGVDSTLKIQPAKLEDSAVYLCASSSRPGERAFFGQGTRLTVV.

The rearrangement links TRBV5-4 to TRBJ1-3, with 10 bases aligning to TRBD1. Germline CDR1 and CDR2: SGHNT and YYREEE (reference sequence). The ends lost 1 base at V and 0 bases at J; junction bases unmatched: 4. The CDR3 totals 17 residues. The CDR3 DNA follows: TGTGCCAGCAGCTTGTATGGGACAGGGGACTCTGGAAACACCATATATTTT. This codes for CASSLYGTGDSGNTIYF.

The chain combines TRBV27 with TRBJ1-5; 12 bases line up with TRBD1. CDR3 length: 15 amino acids. V trimming: 2 bases; J trimming: 7 bases; junction bases outside the gene matches: 3. From germline, CDR1 is MNHEY and CDR2 SMNVEV (reference sequence). The CDR3 loop is CASSLGTGGGQPQHF. CDR3 DNA sequence: TGTGCCAGCAGTTTAGGGACAGGGGGCGGGCAGCCCCAGCATTTT.

The gene calls are TRBV10-2 and TRBJ1-1; D gene uncertain. This CDR3 spans 11 amino acids. Germline CDR1 and CDR2: WSHSY and SAAADI. The V and J ends lost 2 bases and 8 bases respectively, with 6 bases between them. CDR3 in amino acids: CASSEGLEAFF. The CDR3 DNA is TGCGCCAGCAGTGAGGGGCTGGAAGCTTTCTTT.

This chain joins TRBV6-1 and TRBJ1-2; 9 bases line up with TRBD1. J lost 2 bases, V lost 2 bases, and 3 bases had no gene match. The CDR3 runs to 15 residues. The V gene's germline CDR1 is MNHNS and CDR2 SASEGT. CDR3 loop: CASSESGTGNYGYTF. The CDR3 DNA follows: TGTGCCAGCAGTGAATCCGGGACAGGGAACTATGGCTACACCTTC.

V is TRBV12-2 and J is TRBJ1-4; TRBD1, the table's D call, was not compared with the DNA. TRBV12-2 is deemed a pseudogene. The CDR3 runs 14 residues. This chain's CDR3 is CASRGGTGFEKLFF. DNA for the CDR3: TGTGCAAGTCGCGGGGGGACAGGGTTTGAAAAACTGTTTTTT.

This clone was found a few times. This chain joins TRBV7-2 and TRBJ2-7, with TRBD2 matching 7 bases. Germline V CDR1 and CDR2: SGHTA, FQGNSA. Trimming took 7 bases from V and 1 from J; bases not matched to a gene: 10. The CDR3 sequence is 15 residues long. This chain's CDR3 is CASNPTASGSYEQYF. CDR3 nucleotides: TGTGCCAGCAACCCCACGGCTAGCGGATCCTACGAGCAGTACTTC.

V gene TRBV30 combines with J gene TRBJ1-1; 9 bases fit TRBD1. The trim removed 2 bases at V and 4 bases at J, leaving 5 bases unmatched. This CDR3 contains 14 residues. Germline assignment: CDR1 GTSNPN and CDR2 SVGIG (reference sequence). CDR3 amino acids: CAWSLNRGLTEAFF. For the CDR3, the DNA is TGTGCCTGGAGTCTAAACAGGGGGCTCACTGAAGCTTTCTTT.

This clone appeared a few times. This sequence joins TRBV7-9 and TRBJ1-5; D might be TRBD1 (5 bases). Trimming cost V 5 bases and J 0 bases, with 11 bases left between them. This CDR3 is built from 15 residues. In germline, CDR1 is SEHNR, CDR2 FQNEAQ (reference sequence). The CDR3 coding sequence is TGTGCCAGCAGCCCGGGAGGGGATAGCAATCAGCCCCAGCATTTT. Its protein is CASSPGGDSNQPQHF.